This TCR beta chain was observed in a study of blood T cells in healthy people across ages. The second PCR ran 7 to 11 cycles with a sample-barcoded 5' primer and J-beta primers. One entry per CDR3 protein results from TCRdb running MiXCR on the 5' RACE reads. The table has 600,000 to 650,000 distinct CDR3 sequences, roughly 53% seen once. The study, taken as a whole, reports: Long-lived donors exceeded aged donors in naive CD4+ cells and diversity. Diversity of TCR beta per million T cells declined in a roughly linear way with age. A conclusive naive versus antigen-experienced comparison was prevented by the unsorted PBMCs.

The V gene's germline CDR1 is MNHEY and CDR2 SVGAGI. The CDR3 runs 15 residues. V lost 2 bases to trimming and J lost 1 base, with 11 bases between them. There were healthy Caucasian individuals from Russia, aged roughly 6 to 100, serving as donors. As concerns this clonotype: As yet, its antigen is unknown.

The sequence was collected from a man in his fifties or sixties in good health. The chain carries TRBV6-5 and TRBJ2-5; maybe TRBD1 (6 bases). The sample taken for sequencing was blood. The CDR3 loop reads CASSYQAGVQETQYF. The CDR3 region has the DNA TGTGCCAGCAGTTACCAAGCAGGGGTCCAAGAGACCCAGTACTTC.